The entry below describes one TCR beta chain. Random-hexamer reverse transcription was applied to about 0.45 to 1 ug RNA. MiXCR, applied by TCRdb to the immunoSEQ multiplex PCR reads, yields one record per CDR3 protein. The data hold roughly 120,000 distinct CDR3 sequences, with about 94% observed a single time. The record originates from a study of CD8 T cells in Susac syndrome. V was cut by 1 base and J by 5 bases, with 11 bases left in between. CDR3 length: 13 amino acids. Germline CDR1 is DFQATT and CDR2 is SNEGSKA (reference sequence). In blood CD8+ and CD4+ T cells, TCR beta underwent sequencing.

Sequencing was done on a sample of CD4+ T cells from PBMCs. The genes are TRBV20-1 and TRBJ2-5; perhaps TRBD2 as D (6 bases). This TCR derives from a human donor with multiple sclerosis. CDR3 protein: CSARVLARETQYF. CDR3 DNA sequence: TGCAGTGCTAGAGTCCTAGCGAGGGAGACCCAGTACTTC.